The T cell receptor (beta chain) under discussion was sequenced for a study of blood T cell repertoires in COVID-19. Across the study: PBMCs, B-cell-depleted T cells, or T cells provided the cDNA or gDNA that made up the material.

Trimming removed 5 bases from V and 7 bases from J; junction bases left unmatched: 12. Germline V gene data show CDR1 as SGHTA and CDR2 as FQGNSA. CDR3 length equals 15 residues. The protocol was immunoSEQ multiplex PCR, while the TCRdb copy is restricted to in-frame clones and leaves out a portion. The sample records 60,000 to 90,000 clones, around 85% being singletons. Sample: peripheral blood. V is TRBV7-2 and J is TRBJ2-7; 9 nucleotides agree with TRBD2. The receptor was isolated from a woman of 80 years or more with active or convalescent COVID-19. CDR3 residues: CASSKRLAGATEQYF. The DNA of the CDR3 is TGTGCCAGCAGCAAGAGGTTAGCGGGAGCAACGGAGCAGTACTTC.